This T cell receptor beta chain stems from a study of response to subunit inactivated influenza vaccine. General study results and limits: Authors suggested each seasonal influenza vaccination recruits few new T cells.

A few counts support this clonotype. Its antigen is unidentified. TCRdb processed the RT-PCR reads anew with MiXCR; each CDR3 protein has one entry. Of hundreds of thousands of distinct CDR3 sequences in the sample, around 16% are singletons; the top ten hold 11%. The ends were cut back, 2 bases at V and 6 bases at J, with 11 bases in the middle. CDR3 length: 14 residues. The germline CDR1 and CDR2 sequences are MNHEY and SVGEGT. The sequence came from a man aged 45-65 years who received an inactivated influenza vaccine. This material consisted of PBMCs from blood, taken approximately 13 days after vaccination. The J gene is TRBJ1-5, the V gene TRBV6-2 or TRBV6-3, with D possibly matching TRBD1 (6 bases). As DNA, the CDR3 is TGTGCCAGCAGTTACGTGGACAGCCTTCAGCCCCAGCATTTT. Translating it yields CASSYVDSLQPQHF.